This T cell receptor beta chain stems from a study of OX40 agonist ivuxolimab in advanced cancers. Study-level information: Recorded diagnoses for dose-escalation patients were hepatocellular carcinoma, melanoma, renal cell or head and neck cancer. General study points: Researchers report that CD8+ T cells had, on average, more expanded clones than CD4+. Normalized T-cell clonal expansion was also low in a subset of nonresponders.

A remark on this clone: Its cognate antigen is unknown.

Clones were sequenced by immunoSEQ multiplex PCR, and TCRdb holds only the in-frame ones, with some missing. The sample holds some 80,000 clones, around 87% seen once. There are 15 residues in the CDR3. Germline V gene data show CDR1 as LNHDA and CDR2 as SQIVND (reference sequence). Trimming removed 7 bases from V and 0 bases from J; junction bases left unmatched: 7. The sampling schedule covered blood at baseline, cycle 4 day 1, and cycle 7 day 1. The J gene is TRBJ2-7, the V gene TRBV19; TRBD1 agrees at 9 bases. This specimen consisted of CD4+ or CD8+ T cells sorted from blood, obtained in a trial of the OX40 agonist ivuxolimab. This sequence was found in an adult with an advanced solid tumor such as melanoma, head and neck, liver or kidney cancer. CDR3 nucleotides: TGTGCCAGTAAAGGGACAGGGAAAAGCTCCTACGAGCAGTACTTC. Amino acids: CASKGTGKSSYEQYF.